The 30 T cell receptor beta chains reported below all come from one sample, sequenced in a study of CD8+ T cells in alopecia areata. Stated treatment: oral pan-JAK inhibitor, 5-10 mg twice daily. As the sequencing template, cDNA was produced by extracting RNA and reverse transcribing it. Repertoires were generated with immunoSEQ multiplex PCR, while TCRdb's copy carries only in-frame clones and drops some. This table has under 150,000 clones, 55% to 60% appearing once. The source was CD4+ T cells sorted from blood, collected at week 24, from a patient treated with tofacitinib. Every receptor here comes from a human donor with alopecia areata.

The chain employs TRBV2 and TRBJ1-5; 9 nucleotides agree with TRBD1. V was pared by 6 bases and J by 5 bases, with 2 bases of the junction left unmatched. The CDR3 loop spans 13 amino acids. Germline loops: CDR1 SNHLY, CDR2 FYNNEI. CDR3: CASSRDRDQPQHF. The DNA for the CDR3 is TGTGCCAGCAGCAGGGACAGGGATCAGCCCCAGCATTTT.

This clone was seen a handful of times. The CDR3 DNA reads as TGTGCCTGGATCAGGGGAGCCACTGAAGCTTTCTTT. This codes for CAWIRGATEAFF. V usage is TRBV30 and J usage is TRBJ1-1; D perhaps matches TRBD1 (6 bases). Germline V CDR1 and CDR2: GTSNPN, SVGIG (reference sequence). Trimming left V 4 bases short and J 4 bases short, with 10 bases between. The length of the CDR3 is 12 residues.

This clone is a singleton in its sample. This rearrangement joins TRBV30 to TRBJ2-2; 7 bases agree with TRBD1. The germline V gene has CDR1 GTSNPN and CDR2 SVGIG (reference sequence). After removal of 8 bases from V and 7 bases from J, the junction contained 10 bases not matched to a gene. The CDR3 runs 13 residues. The CDR3 DNA reads as TGTGCCGCCTTATCCAGGGGGAGCGGGGAGCTGTTTTTT. Its protein is CAALSRGSGELFF.

The CDR3 DNA follows: TGTGCCTGGAAGGGTGTCGGGACAGGCTATGGCTACACCTTC. Its translation is CAWKGVGTGYGYTF. The V and J genes are TRBV30 and TRBJ1-2, with 8 bases aligning to TRBD1. CDR1 is GTSNPN, CDR2 SVGIG, per germline (reference sequence). The V segment lost 4 bases and the J segment 4 bases; nucleotides outside the gene matches: 8. The CDR3 is made up of 14 amino acids.

The gene calls are TRBV7-9 and TRBJ2-3; 8 nucleotides match TRBD2. Germline-derived CDR1 and CDR2 are SEHNR and FQNEAQ (reference sequence). V lost 1 base to trimming and J lost 4 bases; unmatched junction nucleotides: 10. The CDR3 is 17 residues long. CDR3 sequence reads: CASSLGSAGASADTQYF. Written as DNA, the CDR3 is TGTGCCAGCAGCTTAGGGTCAGCGGGGGCATCCGCAGATACGCAGTATTTT.

This chain links TRBV5-1 with TRBJ1-1, with no clear D. From germline, CDR1 is SGHRS and CDR2 YFSETQ. CDR3 length: 13 amino acids. V gave up 4 bases and J gave up 2 bases, with 9 bases separating them. The CDR3 DNA is TGCGCCAGCAGCCTCGATCCTAACACTGAAGCTTTCTTT. This encodes CASSLDPNTEAFF.

The chain has TRBV10-3 and TRBJ1-6; D may be TRBD1 (5 bases). This CDR3 region has 13 residues. CDR1 is ENHRY, CDR2 SYGVKD, per germline. Trimming removed 5 bases at V and 5 bases at J, with 7 bases between. The CDR3 nucleotides are TGTGCCATCAGTACAGGAAATAATTCACCCCTCCACTTT. Encoded protein: CAISTGNNSPLHF.

This clone ranks as medium-sized. The chain employs TRBV11-2 and TRBJ2-1; 8 positions agree with TRBD2. Per the germline V gene, CDR1 is SGHAT and CDR2 is FQNNGV. With 2 bases clipped from V and 3 bases from J, the junction kept 6 bases outside the gene matches. The CDR3 is 16 amino acids. The CDR3 coding sequence is TGTGCCAGCAGCTTACGTTTCGGGGGGGTCTACAATGAGCAGTTCTTC. This translates into CASSLRFGGVYNEQFF.

This rearrangement joins TRBV7-2 to TRBJ1-2; D is perhaps TRBD1 (6 bases). The CDR3 contains 15 residues. Trimming left V 8 bases short and J 8 bases short, with 24 bases between. Germline V gene lookup returns CDR1 SGHTA and CDR2 FQGNSA. The CDR3: CASGPLDRRRAGYTF. CDR3 DNA: TGTGCCAGCGGCCCGCTGGACAGACGACGTGCAGGCTACACCTTC.

This chain joins TRBV6-5 and TRBJ1-1, with D hard to call. The CDR3 is 15 residues long. The germline gives CDR1 MNHEY, CDR2 SVGAGI. V lost 0 bases to trimming and J lost 0 bases, with 8 bases between them. The CDR3 region is CASSYSRPLNTEAFF. CDR3 nucleotide sequence: TGTGCCAGCAGTTACTCGCGACCGCTGAACACTGAAGCTTTCTTT.

The chain carries TRBV29-1 and TRBJ1-5; a weak D match, TRBD1 (6 bases). The CDR3 length is 20 residues. CDR1 SQVTM and CDR2 ANQGSEA come from the germline V gene. The V gene lost 1 base and the J gene lost 2 bases, with 27 bases spanning the gap. The DNA of the CDR3 is TGCAGCGTTGAAGTGTGGATGCCGCCGTTCGAGAGGACAGGCAATCAGCCCCAGCATTTT. This encodes CSVEVWMPPFERTGNQPQHF.

This sequence joins TRBV2 and TRBJ2-7; no clear D gene. V lost 4 bases to trimming and J lost 0 bases, with 7 bases between them. The germline CDR1 and CDR2 sequences are SNHLY and FYNNEI. The CDR3 loop spans 13 amino acids. The CDR3, as DNA: TGTGCCAGCAGTGTTTCCCACTCCTACGAGCAGTACTTC. It yields the protein CASSVSHSYEQYF.

This sequence joins TRBV11-2 and TRBJ2-1; 9 bases map to TRBD2. Germline trimming cut 7 bases from V and 9 bases from J; bases unmatched to any gene: 10. The germline V gene has CDR1 SGHAT and CDR2 FQNNGV. CDR3 size: 14 residues. The CDR3 nucleotides read TGTGCCAGCACCAAGGGGGGGACTAGCAGTGAGCAGTTCTTC. Translation: CASTKGGTSSEQFF.

This chain links TRBV4-3 with TRBJ2-1; 8 nucleotides match TRBD2. J was trimmed by 8 bases and V by 4 bases; bases with no gene match: 13. Per the germline V gene, CDR1 is LGHNA and CDR2 is YSLEER. This CDR3 has 16 residues. For the CDR3, the DNA is TGCGCCAGCAGCCCAAGGAGATCGGGGGGGGCCGATGAGCAGTTCTTC. Its protein is CASSPRRSGGADEQFF.

This chain links TRBV2 with TRBJ1-2; tentative D call: TRBD1 (5 bases). The V end lost 4 bases, the J end lost 8 bases, and 14 bases lay between the germline ends. Germline CDR1 reads SNHLY; CDR2 reads FYNNEI. This CDR3 spans 13 amino acids. CDR3 bases: TGTGCCAGCAGTGTACGGCAGGGTGACGGCTACACCTTC. It specifies CASSVRQGDGYTF.

In its sample, this clone was seen a few times. The rearrangement links TRBV5-1 to TRBJ2-1, with TRBD2 matching over 10 bases. CDR3 length equals 14 residues. From germline, CDR1 is SGHRS and CDR2 YFSETQ. J lost 8 bases, V lost 5 bases, and 7 bases had no gene match. This CDR3 reads CASSDPSGGHEQFF. CDR3 in DNA: TGCGCCAGCAGTGATCCTAGCGGGGGACATGAGCAGTTCTTC.

The chain joins TRBV29-1 to TRBJ2-2, with D possibly matching TRBD1 (6 bases). Deletions cut 7 bases from V and 5 bases from J, with 14 bases between. The CDR3 spans 13 residues. Germline V gene lookup returns CDR1 SQVTM and CDR2 ANQGSEA. In nucleotides, the CDR3 is TGCAGCGCCGGAGACAGGCCGACCGGGGAGCTGTTTTTT. Protein: CSAGDRPTGELFF.

This chain joins TRBV29-1 and TRBJ1-2, with TRBD1 as a possible D gene (6 bases). Germline V gene lookup returns CDR1 SQVTM and CDR2 ANQGSEA. V dropped 0 bases and J dropped 2 bases, with 16 bases sitting between them. The CDR3 covers 16 residues. The CDR3 DNA is TGCAGCGTTGAAGATGCGGGGAGGGGGACCAACTATGGCTACACCTTC. Protein: CSVEDAGRGTNYGYTF.

The chain couples TRBV7-9 to TRBJ2-5; the D call may be TRBD1 or TRBD2 (5 bases each). In germline, CDR1 is SEHNR, CDR2 FQNEAQ (reference sequence). V was cut by 2 bases and J by 3 bases, with 10 bases left in between. The length of the CDR3 is 14 residues. The CDR3 DNA is TGTGCCAGCAGCTTATTTCAGGGAGAAGAGACCCAGTACTTC. This encodes CASSLFQGEETQYF.

The chain links TRBV4-2 to TRBJ1-1; 10 bases are a match to TRBD1. The V gene's germline CDR1 is LGHNA and CDR2 YNFKEQ. Trimming removed 4 bases from V and 2 bases from J; junction bases left unmatched: 4. The CDR3 runs 15 residues. CDR3 sequence (DNA): TGTGCCAGCAGCCGACAGGGGGCAGGAAACACTGAAGCTTTCTTT. It encodes CASSRQGAGNTEAFF.

The chain couples TRBV29-1 to TRBJ1-4; D is unclear. Per germline, CDR1 SQVTM and CDR2 ANQGSEA. With 5 bases removed from V and 7 bases from J, the gap between germline ends came to 11 bases. The CDR3 runs to 12 residues. The CDR3 sequence is CSVSRGGEKLFF. The CDR3 coding sequence is TGCAGCGTTTCACGTGGAGGTGAAAAACTGTTTTTT.

This clone was detected once. This chain connects TRBV6-5 to TRBJ2-3, with D perhaps TRBD2 (6 bases). CDR3 size: 15 residues. Trimming took 5 bases from V and 2 from J, leaving 14 bases between them. CDR1 MNHEY and CDR2 SVGAGI come from the germline V gene. The CDR3 DNA reads as TGTGCCAGCAGTGCCAAGGGACTGTACACAGATACGCAGTATTTT. Protein: CASSAKGLYTDTQYF.

This CDR3 reads CASTPTTTDTQYF. DNA of the CDR3: TGTGCCAGCACCCCCACCACAACCGATACGCAGTATTTT. The chain has TRBV7-8 and TRBJ2-3; no firm D call. CDR1 is SGHVS, CDR2 FQNEAQ, per germline. Deletions cut 7 bases from V and 6 bases from J, with 14 bases between. The CDR3 has 13 amino acids.

This clone was observed a few times. This chain uses TRBV10-3 with TRBJ1-5, with a tentative D call TRBD1 (5 bases). The germline V gene has CDR1 ENHRY and CDR2 SYGVKD. Trimming cost V 2 bases and J 9 bases, with 14 bases left between them. The CDR3 contains 14 residues. CDR3 nucleotide sequence: TGTGCCATCAGTGAGACTGGGACGGAGCGGCCCCAGCATTTT. This translates into CAISETGTERPQHF.

The V and J genes are TRBV30 and TRBJ1-6; TRBD1 is a possible D gene (6 bases). The V end was cut by 2 bases, the J end by 0 bases, with 14 bases between. Germline assignment: CDR1 GTSNPN and CDR2 SVGIG (reference sequence). This CDR3 spans 17 amino acids. The CDR3 nucleotides are TGTGCCTGGAGTTCGAGGACAGCGAGCTCCTATAATTCACCCCTCCACTTT. Encoded protein: CAWSSRTASSYNSPLHF.

The chain's CDR3 is CASFGTEGYGYTF. In nucleotides, the CDR3 is TGTGCCAGCTTTGGGACAGAAGGCTATGGCTACACCTTC. The rearrangement joins TRBV7-2 to TRBJ1-2; 7 bases are shared with TRBD1. CDR3 length: 13 amino acids. Trimming at V came to 8 bases and at J to 4 bases, leaving 7 bases not matched to a gene. Germline V CDR1 and CDR2: SGHTA, FQGNSA.

This clone appeared a few times. DNA of the CDR3: TGCGCCAGCAGCCAGGGAGCGGGCCCAGATACGCAGTATTTT. Translation gives CASSQGAGPDTQYF. V gene TRBV4-1 combines with J gene TRBJ2-3, with D possibly being TRBD2 (6 bases). Germline CDR1 is MGHRA and CDR2 is YSYEKL. This CDR3 region has 14 residues. V was pared by 3 bases and J by 4 bases, with 11 bases between.

The rearrangement links TRBV5-4 to TRBJ2-3; D is possibly TRBD1 (6 bases). This CDR3 comprises 14 residues. Trimming removed 4 bases from V and 3 bases from J, with 12 bases in between. Germline values: CDR1 SGHNT, CDR2 YYREEE (reference sequence). The CDR3 DNA reads TGTGCCAGCAGCGCCGGACAGAGTACAGATACGCAGTATTTT. Amino acid sequence: CASSAGQSTDTQYF.

The genes are TRBV15 and TRBJ2-7; tentative D call: TRBD1 (5 bases). Germline loops: CDR1 LNHNV, CDR2 YYDKDF (reference sequence). V was trimmed by 5 bases and J by 2 bases, leaving 13 bases between them. There are 14 residues in the CDR3. The CDR3 bases are TGTGCCACCAGCGATCCAGGGTTTGCCTACGAGCAGTACTTC. This encodes CATSDPGFAYEQYF.

The chain uses TRBV6-6 and TRBJ1-1; TRBD1 might be the D (6 bases). The CDR3 has 13 residues. Trimming cost V 6 bases and J 5 bases, with 13 bases left between them. The germline V gene has CDR1 MNHNY and CDR2 SVGAGI (reference sequence). The chain's CDR3 is CASRAGAGTEAFF. CDR3 DNA: TGTGCCAGCAGGGCAGGGGCGGGTACTGAAGCTTTCTTT.